These 14 T cell receptor beta chains share one sample of origin, sequenced in a study of blood T cells in healthy people across ages (dated by TCRdb to between 2015 and 2016). Libraries came from 5' RACE. The run used an Illumina HiSeq 2500. The second PCR ran for about 6 to 12 cycles and used a J-beta primer mix along with a sample-barcoded 5' primer. In TCRdb, the public reads were trimmed at Q25 with fastp and aligned with MiXCR, with productive beta chains retained. Merged by CDR3 protein, the rows form single entries marked with the most common genes and DNA. This sample is represented by roughly 1,100,000 distinct CDR3 sequences; roughly a quarter of them were singletons. The leading ten clones occupy approximately 0.71% of the sample. These data are also associated with another study on T cells of mothers and their children.

Source material: blood. The receptors originated from a girl aged 2 to 9 in good health.

In its sample, this clonotype was seen a few times. The chain is built from TRBV6-2 or TRBV6-3 and TRBJ2-7, with D possibly being TRBD1 or TRBD2 (5 bases each). CDR1 and CDR2 from the germline V gene are MNHEY and SVGEGT. V shed 4 bases and J shed 1 base, with 11 bases lying between them. The CDR3 spans 14 residues. The CDR3 nucleotides read TGTGCCAGCAGTTCTACCGGGGCATCCTACGAGCAGTACTTC. Its translation is CASSSTGASYEQYF.

This clonotype was detected ten times or more. The V call is TRBV5-6, the J call TRBJ1-2, with 7 bases lining up with TRBD1. This CDR3 has 13 residues. V shed 6 bases and J 3 bases; nucleotides not matched to a gene: 5. Germline V gene sequence: CDR1 SGHDT, CDR2 YYEEEE. The CDR3 reads CASNLGTDYGYTF. The CDR3 DNA follows: TGTGCCAGCAACCTAGGGACAGACTATGGCTACACCTTC.

The chain joins TRBV6-2 or TRBV6-3 to TRBJ2-2; TRBD1 might be the D (6 bases). Germline lookup yields CDR1 MNHEY and CDR2 SVGEGT. V was cut by 8 bases and J by 3 bases, with 13 bases left in between. The CDR3 consists of 14 residues. The CDR3, as DNA: TGTGCCAGCCGTGGGACAACCTACACCGGGGAGCTGTTTTTT. It translates to CASRGTTYTGELFF.

The CDR3 here is CASSFSLSTENTEAFF. The CDR3 DNA is TGCGCCAGCAGCTTTTCCCTTTCTACGGAGAACACTGAAGCTTTCTTT. The V call is TRBV5-1, the J call TRBJ1-1; D is unresolved. The CDR3 contains 16 residues. V was cut by 2 bases and J by 1 base, with 15 bases left in between. Germline V CDR1 and CDR2: SGHRS, YFSETQ. Filled out from reference TRBV5-1 and TRBJ1-1, the complete variable domain reads KAGVTQTPRYLIKTRGQQVTLSCSPISGHRSVSWYQQTPGQGLQFLFEYFSETQRNKGNFPGRFSGRQFSNSRSEMNVSTLELGDSALYLCASSFSLSTENTEAFFGQGTRLTVV.

This clonotype came up a few times. The chain uses TRBV28 and TRBJ2-5; D may be TRBD1 (5 bases). Germline V gene data show CDR1 as MDHEN and CDR2 as SYDVKM. The CDR3 sequence is 15 residues long. Trimming shortened V by 3 bases and J by 2 bases, and 13 bases separated the two germline ends. CDR3 bases: TGTGCCAGCAGTTTTGGGTGGGGCGCGCAAGAGACCCAGTACTTC. Encoded protein: CASSFGWGAQETQYF.

The sample holds one count of this clonotype. The chain couples TRBV4-2 to TRBJ2-1, with D perhaps assigned TRBD1 or TRBD2 (7 bases each). The CDR3 length is 14 residues. Germline V gives CDR1 LGHNA, CDR2 YNFKEQ. Trimming cost V 9 bases and J 4 bases, with 16 bases left between them. The CDR3 bases are TGTGCCAGTAGTACCAGGGGGGGGTACAATGAGCAGTTCTTC. Its protein product is CASSTRGGYNEQFF.

This clonotype was picked up one time. The chain carries TRBV5-1 and TRBJ2-1; D perhaps matches TRBD2 (6 bases). The V gene lost 0 bases and the J gene lost 2 bases, with 15 bases spanning the gap. The CDR3 spans 17 residues. Germline V gives CDR1 SGHRS, CDR2 YFSETQ. The DNA for the CDR3 is TGCGCCAGCAGCTTGGGCGGTCTAGCGCGTGCCTACAATGAGCAGTTCTTC. Its protein is CASSLGGLARAYNEQFF.

The J gene is TRBJ1-1, the V gene TRBV6-2 or TRBV6-3; D gene uncertain. CDR3 length: 16 amino acids. V was pared by 5 bases and J by 5 bases, with 21 bases between. CDR1 is MNHEY and CDR2 is SVGEGT in the germline V gene. CDR3 residues: CASSHRLREGDTEAFF. The CDR3, as DNA: TGTGCCAGCAGTCACCGTTTACGGGAGGGTGATACTGAAGCTTTCTTT.

The sample holds a few counts of this clonotype. The rearrangement joins TRBV12-3 or TRBV12-4 to TRBJ2-5; 7 nucleotides line up with TRBD1. Losses at the gene ends were 5 bases for V and 4 bases for J; bases not matched to a gene: 10. The CDR3 covers 15 residues. The CDR3, as DNA: TGTGCCAGCAGTGAGACAGGGTCAAGGATAGAGACCCAGTACTTC. This gives the protein CASSETGSRIETQYF.

This clonotype was detected a few times. The chain couples TRBV5-1 to TRBJ1-1, with D possibly matching TRBD1 (5 bases). CDR1 is SGHRS and CDR2 is YFSETQ in the germline V gene. V gave up 0 bases and J gave up 4 bases, with 10 bases separating them. The CDR3 is 14 residues long. The CDR3 DNA reads TGCGCCAGCAGCTTGGACGGGGCGGGCACTGAAGCTTTCTTT. It specifies CASSLDGAGTEAFF.

V gene TRBV29-1 combines with J gene TRBJ2-5, with D tentatively TRBD2 (5 bases). The closer fit of TRBJ2-1 to the DNA end suggests the J call may be wrong. Per the germline V gene, CDR1 is SQVTM and CDR2 is ANQGSEA. This CDR3 spans 13 amino acids. CDR3: CSVPRGGANEQFF. The CDR3 DNA reads as TGCAGCGTCCCAAGAGGAGGTGCGAATGAGCAGTTCTTC.

This clonotype was seen only a few times. The CDR3 sequence: CASKDRGNEQYF. CDR3 sequence (DNA): TGCGCCAGCAAGGACAGGGGAAACGAGCAGTACTTC. The chain carries TRBV5-1 and TRBJ2-7; 9 positions match TRBD1. Germline V gene lookup returns CDR1 SGHRS and CDR2 YFSETQ. The CDR3 is made up of 12 amino acids. V was clipped by 6 bases and J by 5 bases; unmatched bases: 3.

This clonotype was observed a few times. V is TRBV24-1 and J is TRBJ2-5, with TRBD1 matching over 8 bases. Trimming took 5 bases from V and 5 from J; bases not matched to a gene: 12. The CDR3 runs to 16 residues. CDR1 is KGHDR, CDR2 SFDVKD, per germline. CDR3 DNA sequence: TGTGCCACCAGTGGCCTAAGACAGGGGCTGGGGGAGACCCAGTACTTC. Protein sequence: CATSGLRQGLGETQYF.

Details on this clonotype: The CDR3 carries no conserved terminal phenylalanine or tryptophan, so it likely arises from a read error. The chain recombines TRBV4-3 with TRBJ2-1; perhaps TRBD2 as D (7 bases). The CDR3 runs 19 residues. Trimming removed 0 bases at V and 0 bases at J, with 18 bases between. Germline lookup yields CDR1 LGHNA and CDR2 YSLEER. CDR3 nucleotides: TGCGCCAGCAGCCAAGAAATCACCGGGGGGACATACTCCTACAATGAGCAGTTCCTC. Translation: CASSQEITGGTYSYNEQFL.